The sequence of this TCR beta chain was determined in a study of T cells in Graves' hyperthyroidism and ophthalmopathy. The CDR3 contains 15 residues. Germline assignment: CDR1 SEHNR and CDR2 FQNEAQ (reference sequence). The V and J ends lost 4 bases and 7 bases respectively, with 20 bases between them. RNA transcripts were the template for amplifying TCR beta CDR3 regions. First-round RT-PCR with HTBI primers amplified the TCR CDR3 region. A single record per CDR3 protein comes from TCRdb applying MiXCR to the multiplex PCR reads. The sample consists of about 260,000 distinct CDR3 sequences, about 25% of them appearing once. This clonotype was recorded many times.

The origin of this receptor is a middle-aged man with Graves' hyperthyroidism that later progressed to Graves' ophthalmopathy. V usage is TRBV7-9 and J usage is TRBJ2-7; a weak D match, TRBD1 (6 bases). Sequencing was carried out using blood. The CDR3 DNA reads TGTGCCAGCAGCTCCACGCAGAGGGGGTATGGAGAGCAGTACTTC. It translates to CASSSTQRGYGEQYF.